The 7 T cell receptor beta chains reported below all come from one sample, sequenced in a study of radiotherapy plus CTLA-4 blockade in lung cancer. Clones were sequenced by immunoSEQ multiplex PCR, and TCRdb holds only the in-frame ones, with some missing. The table includes about 110,000 clones, about 85% detected once. The sequencing used peripheral blood, collected from a patient treated with radiotherapy plus ipilimumab. The receptor source for this set is a human donor with non-small cell lung cancer that progressed on radiotherapy plus ipilimumab. Some clones in this sample may be carry-over from other donors' samples.

The chain carries TRBV10-3 and TRBJ2-7; 8 positions agree with TRBD1. The CDR3 has 14 amino acids. V lost 6 bases and J lost 3; bases outside the gene matches: 7. Germline lookup yields CDR1 ENHRY and CDR2 SYGVKD. CDR3 DNA: TGTGCCATCAGGACACAGGGGGAGGTCTACGAGCAGTACTTC. It is translated as CAIRTQGEVYEQYF.

The chain employs TRBV5-6 and TRBJ1-2, with 10 bases lining up with TRBD1. Germline V gene lookup returns CDR1 SGHDT and CDR2 YYEEEE. The CDR3 spans 13 residues. The V segment lost 5 bases and the J segment 14 bases; nucleotides outside the gene matches: 12. Here the CDR3 reads CASRGRFGTGETF. In nucleotides, the CDR3 is TGTGCCAGCAGGGGTAGGTTTGGGACAGGGGAGACCTTC.

For this clone: Additional DNA sequences in this sample encode the identical CDR3. The chain is built from TRBV9 and TRBJ2-7; 8 positions match TRBD2. This CDR3 contains 15 residues. After removal of 0 bases from V and 7 bases from J, the junction contained 9 bases not matched to a gene. Per the germline V gene, CDR1 is SGDLS and CDR2 is YYNGEE. The CDR3 sequence is CASSVDLAGGREQYF. The CDR3 DNA reads TGTGCCAGCAGCGTAGATTTGGCGGGGGGTCGGGAGCAGTACTTC.

The chain carries TRBV5-8 and TRBJ1-6; D is unclear. V was cut by 5 bases and J by 6 bases, with 6 bases left in between. CDR1 is SGHTS and CDR2 is YDEGEE in the germline V gene. This CDR3 has 12 residues. The CDR3 nucleotides read TGTGCCAGCAGTAGGGCTAATTCACCCCTCCACTTT. It translates to CASSRANSPLHF.

The chain employs TRBV9 and TRBJ1-6; no firm D call. Trimming took 0 bases from V and 0 from J, leaving 7 bases between them. There are 16 residues in the CDR3. The germline V gene has CDR1 SGDLS and CDR2 YYNGEE. The CDR3 sequence: CASSVGGFSYNSPLHF. The CDR3 DNA is TGTGCCAGCAGCGTAGGGGGTTTCTCCTATAATTCACCCCTCCACTTT. The variable domain in full, with the rest retrieved from reference TRBV9 and TRBJ1-6, is DSGVTQTPKHLITATGQRVTLRCSPRSGDLSVYWYQQSLDQGLQFLIQYYNGEERAKGNILERFSAQQFPDLHSELNLSSLELGDSALYFCASSVGGFSYNSPLHFGNGTRLTVT.

This clone has more than one count but fewer than ten. The rearrangement links TRBV4-3 to TRBJ1-6; TRBD1 matches at 10 bases. Per germline, CDR1 LGHNA and CDR2 YSLEER. Unmatched junction bases numbered 7, after V lost 0 bases and J lost 17 bases. The CDR3 has 14 residues. CDR3 protein: CASSQDLGTGEIHF. CDR3 nucleotide sequence: TGCGCCAGCAGCCAAGATCTCGGGACAGGGGAAATCCACTTT.

This chain uses TRBV7-2 with TRBJ1-2, with a possible D match to TRBD1 (6 bases). V lost 6 bases to trimming and J lost 7 bases, with 12 bases between them. The V gene's germline CDR1 is SGHTA and CDR2 FQGNSA. There are 12 residues in the CDR3. The CDR3 protein is CASSINRAGYTF. CDR3 in DNA: TGTGCCAGCAGTATAAACAGGGCTGGCTACACCTTC.